Below, 15 T cell receptor beta chains from the same sample are listed, as sequenced in a study of cytomegalovirus exposure and HLA in healthy donors. The PCR was carried out with 60 Vbeta primers and 13 Jbeta primers. Sequencing used immunoSEQ multiplex PCR; TCRdb keeps in-frame clones, though not all of them. Here the sample spans 150,000 to 200,000 clones, roughly three quarters being singletons. Sequencing was carried out using PBMCs. The receptors here all came from a woman aged 50 to 60 in good health and CMV-seropositive.

The chain combines TRBV10-1 with TRBJ2-3; a possible D gene is TRBD1 (7 bases). The V end was cut by 0 bases, the J end by 1 base, with 11 bases between. Germline CDR1 WNHNN, CDR2 SYGVQD (reference sequence). This CDR3 has 16 residues. CDR3 bases: TGCGCCAGCAGTGAGTCGGCCAGGGGGGGCACAGATACGCAGTATTTT. Residues: CASSESARGGTDTQYF.

This clone was detected once. The V gene is TRBV7-9, the J gene TRBJ1-1; 9 positions match TRBD1. The germline V gene encodes CDR1 SEHNR and CDR2 FQNEAQ (reference sequence). This CDR3 has 14 residues. After removal of 5 bases from V and 4 bases from J, the junction contained 5 bases not matched to a gene. CDR3 nucleotide sequence: TGTGCCAGCAGCGGGGGGACAGGGAGCACTGAAGCTTTCTTT. It encodes CASSGGTGSTEAFF.

The CDR3 protein is CASSGRTGGYEQYF. In DNA, the CDR3 is TGTGCCAGCAGCGGGAGGACAGGGGGGTACGAGCAGTACTTC. This chain links TRBV7-6 with TRBJ2-5, with 10 bases lining up with TRBD1. The J call may be in error: the DNA end matches TRBJ2-7 better. Germline V gives CDR1 SGHVS, CDR2 FNYEAQ. There are 14 residues in the CDR3.

J is TRBJ2-7 and V is TRBV11-3; the D gene is possibly TRBD1 (6 bases). The V end lost 2 bases, the J end lost 2 bases, and 10 bases lay between the germline ends. This CDR3 comprises 14 residues. The germline V gene has CDR1 SGHNT and CDR2 YENEEA. The CDR3 bases are TGTGCCAGCAGCTTACAGGGGCCCCCCTACGAGCAGTACTTC. Protein product: CASSLQGPPYEQYF.

V is TRBV28 and J is TRBJ1-1, with D possibly being TRBD1 (5 bases). The CDR3 sequence is 11 residues long. Germline lookup yields CDR1 MDHEN and CDR2 SYDVKM. V was clipped by 4 bases and J by 11 bases, with 11 bases between them. The CDR3 region is CASSSRVLAFF. Written as DNA, the CDR3 is TGTGCCAGCAGTTCCAGGGTATTGGCTTTCTTT.

This chain joins TRBV19 and TRBJ2-2; 8 bases map to TRBD1. CDR1 is LNHDA, CDR2 SQIVND, per germline (reference sequence). The CDR3 length is 14 residues. V dropped 8 bases and J dropped 5; count of bases not matched to a gene: 7. The CDR3 protein is CASLRQGTTGELFF. Here the CDR3 DNA reads TGTGCCAGTTTAAGACAGGGGACGACCGGGGAGCTGTTTTTT.

This chain uses TRBV28 with TRBJ2-3, with 7 bases that match TRBD2. The CDR3 length is 12 residues. The germline CDR1 and CDR2 sequences are MDHEN and SYDVKM. Losses at the gene ends were 9 bases for V and 1 base for J; bases not matched to a gene: 1. The CDR3 nucleotides read TGTGCCAGTGGGGGGGGCACAGATACGCAGTATTTT. It translates to CASGGGTDTQYF.

The chain carries TRBV7-2 and TRBJ2-7; no clear D. V was cut by 5 bases and J by 0 bases, with 11 bases left in between. The CDR3 is 14 amino acids. Looked up from germline, CDR1 is SGHTA and CDR2 is FQGNSA. CDR3 in amino acids: CASSLRRSSYEQYF. CDR3 nucleotides: TGTGCCAGCAGCCTCAGACGGAGCTCCTACGAGCAGTACTTC.

This CDR3 reads CASSLESPLAKNIQYF. CDR3 nucleotides: TGTGCCAGCAGCTTAGAAAGCCCACTAGCCAAAAACATTCAGTACTTC. The chain uses TRBV7-2 and TRBJ2-4, with D uncertain. The CDR3 length is 16 residues. Germline V gives CDR1 SGHTA, CDR2 FQGNSA. The V end lost 1 base, the J end lost 0 bases, and 10 bases lay between the germline ends.

Only a few counts were recorded for this clone. This chain connects TRBV19 to TRBJ2-7; D is uncertain. The CDR3 extends over 11 amino acids. CDR1 is LNHDA and CDR2 is SQIVND in the germline V gene (reference sequence). Trimming cost V 9 bases and J 1 base, with 7 bases left between them. DNA of the CDR3: TGTGCCAGCTCACAATCCTACGAGCAGTACTTC. It yields the protein CASSQSYEQYF. Variable domain in full (rest from reference TRBV19 and TRBJ2-7): DGGITQSPKYLFRKEGQNVTLSCEQNLNHDAMYWYRQDPGQGLRLIYYSQIVNDFQKGDIAEGYSVSREKKESFPLTVTSAQKNPTAFYLCASSQSYEQYFGPGTRLTVT.

This chain links TRBV5-1 with TRBJ2-3; unclear D gene. The CDR3 runs 16 residues. The germline CDR1 and CDR2 sequences are SGHRS and YFSETQ. Trimming cost V 4 bases and J 0 bases, with 15 bases left between them. CDR3 sequence: CASSLNPPGSTDTQYF. Written as DNA, the CDR3 is TGCGCCAGCAGCCTCAACCCTCCCGGGAGCACAGATACGCAGTATTTT. The variable domain in full, completed from reference TRBV5-1 and TRBJ2-3, reads KAGVTQTPRYLIKTRGQQVTLSCSPISGHRSVSWYQQTPGQGLQFLFEYFSETQRNKGNFPGRFSGRQFSNSRSEMNVSTLELGDSALYLCASSLNPPGSTDTQYFGPGTRLTVL.

Only one count was recorded for this clone. The genes are TRBV12-5 and TRBJ1-1; the D gene is possibly TRBD1 (5 bases). Trimming shortened V by 6 bases and J by 7 bases, and 9 bases separated the two germline ends. The germline V gene encodes CDR1 LGHNT and CDR2 FRNRAP. The CDR3 has 11 residues. The CDR3 loop reads CASGPQGEAFF. The CDR3 DNA reads TGTGCTAGTGGCCCCCAGGGTGAAGCTTTCTTT.

CDR3 residues: CASSLGSGINIQYF. The CDR3 DNA sequence: TGCGCCAGCAGCTTGGGGTCCGGGATAAACATTCAGTACTTC. The rearrangement links TRBV5-1 to TRBJ2-4; TRBD2 might be the D (5 bases). The CDR3 sequence is 14 residues long. Germline V gene data show CDR1 as SGHRS and CDR2 as YFSETQ. The germline V and J ends were trimmed by 0 bases and 6 bases, with 10 bases remaining between them.

V gene TRBV19 combines with J gene TRBJ1-5, with D unresolved. Germline V gene data show CDR1 as LNHDA and CDR2 as SQIVND (reference sequence). The CDR3 spans 12 residues. Trimming cost V 7 bases and J 4 bases, with 8 bases left between them. The CDR3 region is CASNKRNQPQHF. The CDR3 nucleotides are TGTGCCAGTAATAAGAGGAATCAGCCCCAGCATTTT.

This clone was seen more than once but under ten times. The chain uses TRBV7-2 and TRBJ1-2; 8 bases line up with TRBD1. Looked up from germline, CDR1 is SGHTA and CDR2 is FQGNSA. CDR3 length: 14 amino acids. The V gene end was trimmed by 3 bases and the J gene end by 5 bases; junction bases not matched to a gene: 5. DNA of the CDR3: TGTGCCAGCAGCTTGGGACAGGCATATTATGGCTACACCTTC. Its protein is CASSLGQAYYGYTF.